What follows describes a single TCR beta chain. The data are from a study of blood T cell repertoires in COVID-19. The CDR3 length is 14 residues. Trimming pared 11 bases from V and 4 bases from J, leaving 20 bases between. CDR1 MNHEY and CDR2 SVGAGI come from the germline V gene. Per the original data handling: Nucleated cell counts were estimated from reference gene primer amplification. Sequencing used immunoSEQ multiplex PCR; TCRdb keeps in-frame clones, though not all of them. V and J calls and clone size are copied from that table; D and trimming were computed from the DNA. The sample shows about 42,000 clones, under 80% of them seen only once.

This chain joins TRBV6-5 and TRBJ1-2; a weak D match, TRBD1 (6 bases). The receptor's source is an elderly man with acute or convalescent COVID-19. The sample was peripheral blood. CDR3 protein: CAVLEQGTAYGYTF. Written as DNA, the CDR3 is TGTGCCGTACTTGAACAGGGAACCGCCTATGGCTACACCTTC.